The clone carrying this TCR beta chain was seen a handful of times. V was pared by 6 bases and J by 4 bases, with 2 bases of the junction left unmatched. Germline V CDR1 and CDR2: LGHDT, YNNKEL (reference sequence). This CDR3 has 13 residues. This entry is derived from a study of blood T cell repertoires in COVID-19. As processed by the authors: Cell counts per sample came from amplifying reference gene primers. This table comes from immunoSEQ multiplex PCR, and its TCRdb copy is limited to in-frame clones, with some not included. V, J and clone size reflect that table, while D and trimming were determined from the DNA. This sample has more than 90,000 clones; 86% occur once, and the top ten carry approximately 4.7%.

Sequencing was done on a sample of peripheral blood. The TCR originated in a middle-aged man with acute or convalescent COVID-19. This chain uses TRBV3-1 (or the pseudogene TRBV3-2) with TRBJ1-3; 8 nucleotides agree with TRBD1. CDR3 in amino acids: CASRTGVGNTIYF. In DNA, the CDR3 is TGTGCCAGCAGGACAGGGGTAGGAAACACCATATATTTT.